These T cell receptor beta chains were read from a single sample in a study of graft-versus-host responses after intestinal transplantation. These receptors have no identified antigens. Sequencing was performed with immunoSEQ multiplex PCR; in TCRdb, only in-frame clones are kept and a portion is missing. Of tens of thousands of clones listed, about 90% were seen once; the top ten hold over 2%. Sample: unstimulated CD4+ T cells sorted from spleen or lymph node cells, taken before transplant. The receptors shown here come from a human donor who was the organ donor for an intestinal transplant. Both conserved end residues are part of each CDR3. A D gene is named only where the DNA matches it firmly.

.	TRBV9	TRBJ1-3	TGTGCCAGCAGCCCCGGACAGTCAGGCTCTGGAAACACCATATATTTT	CASSPGQSGSGNTIYF
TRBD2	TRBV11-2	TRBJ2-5	TGTGCCGGCAGCTTCCTAACAAGGACTAGCGGGATCGAAGAGACCCAGTACTTC	CAGSFLTRTSGIEETQYF
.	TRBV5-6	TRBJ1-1	TGTGCCAGCAGCTTGGAGCCAGGGAGGATCACTGAAGCTTTCTTT	CASSLEPGRITEAFF
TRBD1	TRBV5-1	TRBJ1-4	TGCGCCAGCAGCTTGGGACAGGGGGGTGAAAAACTGTTTTTT	CASSLGQGGEKLFF
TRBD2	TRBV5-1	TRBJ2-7	TGCGCCAGCAGCTTGGGACTAGCGAGCGAGCAGTACTTC	CASSLGLASEQYF
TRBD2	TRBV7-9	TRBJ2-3	TGTGCCAGCAGCTTTGGACTAGCGGTGAGCACAGATACGCAGTATTTT	CASSFGLAVSTDTQYF
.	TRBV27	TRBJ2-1	TGTGCCAGCACCCGGGACACCCAGCAGTTCTTC	CASTRDTQQFF
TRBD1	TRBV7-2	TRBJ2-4	TGTGCCAGCAGCTTGGACAGGGCCAAAAACATTCAGTACTTC	CASSLDRAKNIQYF
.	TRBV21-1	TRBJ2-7	TGTGCCAGCATCCCAGTCCCGGGACTAGCGGGAGTTTTTGACCTTCCGCGCTACGAGCAGTACTTC	CASIPVPGLAGVFDLPRYEQYF
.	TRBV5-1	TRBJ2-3	TGCGCCAGCAGCTTGCAGGGGGCGCGGGCGGGAGGAAATACGCAGTATTTT	CASSLQGARAGGNTQYF
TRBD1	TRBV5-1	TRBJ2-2	TGCGCCAGCAGCTTGACCGGGACAGCGAACACCGGGGAGCTGTTTTTT	CASSLTGTANTGELFF
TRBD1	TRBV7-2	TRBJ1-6	TGTGCCAGCAGCTTAGAGGGGGCTGGTAATTCACCCCTCCACTTT	CASSLEGAGNSPLHF
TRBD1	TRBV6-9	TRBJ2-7	TGTGCCAGCAGTTACTCCCTGACAGGGAGCTCCTACGAGCAGTACTTC	CASSYSLTGSSYEQYF
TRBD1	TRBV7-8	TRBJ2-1	TGTGCCAGCAGCTATGGGACAGGTCGTACTTCCTACAATGAGCAGTTCTTC	CASSYGTGRTSYNEQFF
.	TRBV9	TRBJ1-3	TGTGCCAGCAGCGTTCCGGACGGCGGTCCCTCTGGAAACACCATATATTTT	CASSVPDGGPSGNTIYF
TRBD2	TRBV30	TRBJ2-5	TGTGCCTGGAGTGTACGGTTAGCGGGACAAGAGACCCAGTACTTC	CAWSVRLAGQETQYF
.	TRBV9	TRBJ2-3	TGTGCCAGCAGCGTACGAAGCGGGAGCACAGATACGCAGTATTTT	CASSVRSGSTDTQYF
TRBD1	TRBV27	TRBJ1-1	TGTGCCAGCAGTAGAGACAGGGGGGAGAACACTGAAGCTTTCTTT	CASSRDRGENTEAFF
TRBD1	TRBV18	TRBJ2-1	TGTGCCAGCTCACCCCCCCCGGGACAGGTTCACTACAATGAGCAGTTCTTC	CASSPPPGQVHYNEQFF
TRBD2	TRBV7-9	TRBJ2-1	TGTGCCAGCAGCTCCTTCCTAGCGGGAGGCTACAATGAGCAGTTCTTC	CASSSFLAGGYNEQFF
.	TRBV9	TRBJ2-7	TGTGCCAGCAGCCCCCGATCCGCGACAGACCCTTACGAGCAGTACTTC	CASSPRSATDPYEQYF
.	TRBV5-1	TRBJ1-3	TGCGCCAGCAGCTCTGACGTGAGCTCTGGAAACACCATATATTTT	CASSSDVSSGNTIYF
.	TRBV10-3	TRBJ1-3	TGTGCCATCAGGGCAACAGGCCTCTCTGGAAACACCATATATTTT	CAIRATGLSGNTIYF